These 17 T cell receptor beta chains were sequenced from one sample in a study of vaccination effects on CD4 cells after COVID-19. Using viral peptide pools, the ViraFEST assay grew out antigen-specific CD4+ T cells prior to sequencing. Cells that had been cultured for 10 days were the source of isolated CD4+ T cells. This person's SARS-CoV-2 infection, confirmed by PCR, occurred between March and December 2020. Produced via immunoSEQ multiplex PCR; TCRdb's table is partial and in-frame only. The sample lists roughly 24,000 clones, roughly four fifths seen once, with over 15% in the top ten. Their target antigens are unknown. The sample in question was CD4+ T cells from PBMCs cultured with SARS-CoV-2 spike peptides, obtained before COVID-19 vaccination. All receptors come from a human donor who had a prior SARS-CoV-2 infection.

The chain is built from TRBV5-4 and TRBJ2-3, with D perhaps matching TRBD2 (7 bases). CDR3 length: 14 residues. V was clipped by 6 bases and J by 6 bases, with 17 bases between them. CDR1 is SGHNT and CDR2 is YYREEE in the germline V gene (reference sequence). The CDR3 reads CASKIGGAEDTQYF. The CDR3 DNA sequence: TGTGCCAGCAAAATTGGGGGGGCCGAGGATACGCAGTATTTT.

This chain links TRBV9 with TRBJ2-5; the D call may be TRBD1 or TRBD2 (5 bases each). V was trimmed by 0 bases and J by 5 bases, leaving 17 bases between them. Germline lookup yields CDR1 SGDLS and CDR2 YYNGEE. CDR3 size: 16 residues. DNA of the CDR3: TGTGCCAGCAGCGTAGGTCCGGGACCGGTTCGGGAGACCCAGTACTTC. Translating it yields CASSVGPGPVRETQYF.

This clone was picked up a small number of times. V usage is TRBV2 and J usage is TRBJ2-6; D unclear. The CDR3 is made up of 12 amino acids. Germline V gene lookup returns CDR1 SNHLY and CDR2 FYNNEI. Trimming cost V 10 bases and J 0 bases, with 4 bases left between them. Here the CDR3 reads CATNSGANVLTF. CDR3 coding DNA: TGTGCCACGAACTCTGGGGCCAACGTCCTGACTTTC.

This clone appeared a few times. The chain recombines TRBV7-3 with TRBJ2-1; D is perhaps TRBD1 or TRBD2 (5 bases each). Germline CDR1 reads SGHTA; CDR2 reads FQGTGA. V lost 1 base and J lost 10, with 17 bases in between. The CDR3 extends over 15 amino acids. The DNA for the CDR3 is TGTGCCAGCAGCTTAAGCGGCGGGCAGGGCCGAGAGCAGTTCTTC. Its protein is CASSLSGGQGREQFF.

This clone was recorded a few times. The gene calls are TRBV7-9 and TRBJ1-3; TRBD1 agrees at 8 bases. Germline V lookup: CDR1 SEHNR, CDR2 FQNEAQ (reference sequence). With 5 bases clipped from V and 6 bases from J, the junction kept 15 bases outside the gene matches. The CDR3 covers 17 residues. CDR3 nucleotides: TGTGCCAGCAGCCATAACGCCGGGACAGGACGTGCAAACACCATATATTTT. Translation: CASSHNAGTGRANTIYF.

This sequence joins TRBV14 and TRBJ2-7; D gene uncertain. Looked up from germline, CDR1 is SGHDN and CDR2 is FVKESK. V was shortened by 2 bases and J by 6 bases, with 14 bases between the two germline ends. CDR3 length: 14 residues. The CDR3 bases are TGTGCCAGCAGCCAAAGGGTCGGAAGGGTCGAGCAGTACTTC. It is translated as CASSQRVGRVEQYF.

CDR3 in DNA: TGTGCCAGTAGTATAGAAGGGAATAGCAATCAGCCCCAGCATTTT. Translation gives CASSIEGNSNQPQHF. The rearrangement uses TRBV19 and TRBJ1-5; D ambiguous. The CDR3 is 15 amino acids. V lost 0 bases, J lost 0 bases, and 6 bases lay in between. CDR1 and CDR2 (germline): LNHDA, SQIVND (reference sequence).

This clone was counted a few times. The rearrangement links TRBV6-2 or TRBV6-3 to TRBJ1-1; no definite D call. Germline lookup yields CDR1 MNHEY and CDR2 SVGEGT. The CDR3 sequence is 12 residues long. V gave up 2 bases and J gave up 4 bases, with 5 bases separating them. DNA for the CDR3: TGTGCCAGCAGTTACCTCTTCACTGAAGCTTTCTTT. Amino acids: CASSYLFTEAFF.

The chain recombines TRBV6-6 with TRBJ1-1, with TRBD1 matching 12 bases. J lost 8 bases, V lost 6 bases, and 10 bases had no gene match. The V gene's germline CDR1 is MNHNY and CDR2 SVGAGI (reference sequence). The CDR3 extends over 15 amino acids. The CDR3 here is CASSPGGQGAREAFF. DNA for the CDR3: TGTGCCAGCAGCCCGGGGGGACAGGGGGCGCGAGAAGCTTTCTTT.

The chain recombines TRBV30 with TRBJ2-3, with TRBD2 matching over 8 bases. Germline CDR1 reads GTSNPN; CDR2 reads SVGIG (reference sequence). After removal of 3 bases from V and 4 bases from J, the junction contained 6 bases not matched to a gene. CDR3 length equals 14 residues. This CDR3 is CAWRSGGTPDTQYF. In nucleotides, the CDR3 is TGTGCCTGGAGATCGGGGGGGACCCCAGATACGCAGTATTTT.

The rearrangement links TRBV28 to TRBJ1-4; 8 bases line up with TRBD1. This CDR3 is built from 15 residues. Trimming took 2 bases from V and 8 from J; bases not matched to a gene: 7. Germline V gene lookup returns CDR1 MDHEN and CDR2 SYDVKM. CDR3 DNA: TGTGCCAGCAGTTTACCACAGGGGGAAGGGGAAAAACTGTTTTTT. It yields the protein CASSLPQGEGEKLFF.

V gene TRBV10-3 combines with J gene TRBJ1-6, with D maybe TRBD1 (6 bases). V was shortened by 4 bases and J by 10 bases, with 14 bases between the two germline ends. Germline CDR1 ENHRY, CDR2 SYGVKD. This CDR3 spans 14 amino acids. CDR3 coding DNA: TGTGCCATCAGTGTTCAGGGGCTCCGATCACCCCTCCACTTT. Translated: CAISVQGLRSPLHF.

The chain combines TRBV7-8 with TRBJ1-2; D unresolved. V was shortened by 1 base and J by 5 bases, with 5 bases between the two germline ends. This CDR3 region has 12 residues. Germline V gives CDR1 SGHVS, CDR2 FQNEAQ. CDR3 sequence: CASSLVGYGYTF. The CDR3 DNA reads TGTGCCAGCAGCTTAGTGGGGTATGGCTACACCTTC.

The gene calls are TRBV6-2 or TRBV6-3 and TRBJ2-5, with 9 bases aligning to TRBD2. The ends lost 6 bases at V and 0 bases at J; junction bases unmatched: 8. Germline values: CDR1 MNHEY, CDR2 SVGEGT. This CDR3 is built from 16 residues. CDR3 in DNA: TGTGCCAGCAGCCCTCGACTAGCGGCGTACCAAGAGACCCAGTACTTC. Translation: CASSPRLAAYQETQYF.

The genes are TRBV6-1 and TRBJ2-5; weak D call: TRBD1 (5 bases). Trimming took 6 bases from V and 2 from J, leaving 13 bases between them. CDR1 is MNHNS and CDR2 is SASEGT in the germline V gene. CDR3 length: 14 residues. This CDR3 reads CASREQGRQETQYF. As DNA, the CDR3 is TGTGCCAGCAGAGAGCAGGGTAGGCAAGAGACCCAGTACTTC.

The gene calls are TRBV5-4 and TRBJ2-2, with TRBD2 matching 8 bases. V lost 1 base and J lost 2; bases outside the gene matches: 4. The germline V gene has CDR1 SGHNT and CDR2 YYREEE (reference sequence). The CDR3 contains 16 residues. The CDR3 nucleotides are TGTGCCAGCAGCTTGAGCGGGGGCCTCAACACCGGGGAGCTGTTTTTT. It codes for CASSLSGGLNTGELFF.

CDR3: CASSPPLRTDTQYF. As DNA, the CDR3 is TGTGCCAGCTCACCACCTTTGCGGACAGATACGCAGTATTTT. The chain combines TRBV18 with TRBJ2-3; D remains unclear. The CDR3 runs to 14 residues. Germline CDR1 is KGHSH and CDR2 is LQKENI. V was shortened by 0 bases and J by 3 bases, with 7 bases between the two germline ends.